Here is one T cell receptor (beta chain) with its context. Repertoires were generated with immunoSEQ multiplex PCR, while TCRdb's copy carries only in-frame clones and drops some. The sample records 300,000 to 400,000 clones, around nine tenths being singletons. Germline-derived CDR1 and CDR2 are SGHAT and FQDESV (reference sequence). The V gene end was trimmed by 6 bases and the J gene end by 6 bases; junction bases not matched to a gene: 11. The CDR3 is 15 amino acids. This record comes from a study of blood T cell repertoires in COVID-19. Study-level background: COVID-19 samples from acute and convalescent phases originated in the United States, Italy and Spain. T cells, B-cell-depleted T cells, or PBMCs supplied cDNA or gDNA.

J is TRBJ2-7 and V is TRBV11-1, with 10 bases identical to TRBD1. The sequence derives from a man aged 50 to 59 with active or convalescent COVID-19. Specimen: peripheral blood. The CDR3 nucleotides are TGTGCCAGCAGATCCTCCCGGGACAGGGGAGGCGAGCAGTACTTC. As protein: CASRSSRDRGGEQYF.